These T cell receptor beta chains were read from a single sample in a study of tumor-infiltrating lymphocytes in glioblastoma multiforme. Each CDR3 protein is one row after TCRdb ran MiXCR on the multiplex PCR reads. The data hold about 9,600 distinct CDR3 sequences, with around 64% observed a single time. Sequencing was carried out using brain tumor tissue. The source of these receptors is a male donor with glioblastoma. Each CDR3 is given with its conserved first and last residue. The D gene is left open where the match is weak. Rows give clone size only sometimes, using once, few, many, or a class for an expanded clone.

V gene: TRBV20-1; D gene: NA; clone size: few; J gene: TRBJ2-3; CDR3 protein: CSPLIGEGTDTQYF; CDR3 DNA: TGCAGTCCCCTGATAGGGGAAGGGACAGATACGCAGTATTTT
V gene: TRBV4-2; D gene: TRBD1; clone size: NA; J gene: TRBJ2-7; CDR3 protein: CASSQGQGAYEQYF; CDR3 DNA: TGTGCCAGCAGCCAAGGACAGGGGGCATACGAGCAGTACTTC
V gene: TRBV30; D gene: NA; clone size: NA; J gene: TRBJ2-1; CDR3 protein: CDWSGLREGHSNEQFF; CDR3 DNA: TGTGACTGGAGTGGACTACGAGAGGGCCATTCCAATGAGCAGTTCTTC
V gene: TRBV10-2; D gene: TRBD2; clone size: NA; J gene: TRBJ2-1; CDR3 protein: CASSLGTSFLVQFF; CDR3 DNA: TGTGCCAGCAGTTTAGGGACTAGCTTTCTTGTGCAGTTCTTC
V gene: TRBV6-2/TRBV6-3; D gene: TRBD1; clone size: NA; J gene: TRBJ1-1; CDR3 protein: CVTAGQHIKNTEAFF; CDR3 DNA: TGTGTCACCGCGGGACAGCACATAAAGAACACCGAAGCTTTCTTT
V gene: TRBV7-8; D gene: TRBD2; clone size: many; J gene: TRBJ2-2; CDR3 protein: CASSFPRGGRGNTGELFF; CDR3 DNA: TGTGCCAGCAGTTTTCCCCGAGGTGGGAGGGGCAATACCGGGGAGCTGTTTTTT
V gene: TRBV11-2; D gene: NA; clone size: NA; J gene: TRBJ2-1; CDR3 protein: CASSLGIGNEQFF; CDR3 DNA: TGTGCCAGCAGCTTAGGTATTGGGAATGAGCAGTTCTTC
V gene: TRBV20-1; D gene: TRBD1; clone size: NA; J gene: TRBJ1-4; CDR3 protein: CSADTGQADATNEKLFF; CDR3 DNA: TGCAGTGCCGATACCGGACAGGCGGACGCAACTAATGAAAAACTGTTTTTT
V gene: TRBV7-8; D gene: NA; clone size: NA; J gene: TRBJ2-3; CDR3 protein: CVSSFESTDTQYF; CDR3 DNA: TGTGTCAGCAGCTTTGAGAGCACAGATACGCAGTATTTT
V gene: TRBV11-2; D gene: NA; clone size: NA; J gene: TRBJ2-7; CDR3 protein: CASSLRLAQGYSYEQYF; CDR3 DNA: TGTGCCAGCAGCTTACGCCTGGCCCAGGGATACTCCTACGAGCAGTACTTC
V gene: TRBV2; D gene: NA; clone size: few; J gene: TRBJ2-5; CDR3 protein: CASSAPVGRETQYF; CDR3 DNA: TGTGCCAGCAGTGCGCCGGTAGGGCGAGAGACCCAGTACTTC
V gene: TRBV28; D gene: NA; clone size: NA; J gene: TRBJ2-6; CDR3 protein: CASTKGRFSGANVLTF; CDR3 DNA: TGTGCCAGCACCAAGGGACGGTTCTCTGGGGCCAACGTCCTGACTTTC
V gene: TRBV11-2; D gene: TRBD1; clone size: many; J gene: TRBJ1-2; CDR3 protein: CASSQPTGIYYGYTF; CDR3 DNA: TGTGCCAGCAGCCAGCCGACAGGGATTTACTATGGCTACACCTTC
V gene: TRBV11-3; D gene: TRBD2; clone size: NA; J gene: TRBJ2-1; CDR3 protein: CASSGGGLAGGQNEQFF; CDR3 DNA: TGTGCCAGCAGCGGCGGGGGATTAGCGGGAGGTCAGAATGAGCAGTTCTTC
V gene: TRBV4-1; D gene: NA; clone size: medium-sized; J gene: TRBJ2-1; CDR3 protein: CASSQEEKPFNEQFF; CDR3 DNA: TGCGCCAGCAGCCAAGAAGAAAAGCCCTTTAATGAGCAGTTCTTC
V gene: TRBV19; D gene: NA; clone size: few; J gene: TRBJ1-2; CDR3 protein: CASSIISREGYGYTF; CDR3 DNA: TGTGCCAGTAGTATCATATCGAGGGAGGGCTATGGCTACACCTTC
V gene: TRBV7-9; D gene: NA; clone size: NA; J gene: TRBJ1-4; CDR3 protein: CVSSLRRENEKLFF; CDR3 DNA: TGTGTAAGCAGCTTACGGCGAGAGAATGAAAAACTGTTTTTT
V gene: TRBV20-1; D gene: TRBD1; clone size: NA; J gene: TRBJ1-2; CDR3 protein: CTARRDSVNYGYAF; CDR3 DNA: TGCACTGCTAGGAGGGACAGTGTTAACTATGGCTACGCCTTC
V gene: TRBV5-1; D gene: TRBD2; clone size: many; J gene: TRBJ2-3; CDR3 protein: CASSLDSASGTDTQYF; CDR3 DNA: TGCGCCAGCAGCTTGGACTCGGCTAGCGGGACAGATACGCAGTATTTT
V gene: TRBV12-3/TRBV12-4; D gene: NA; clone size: NA; J gene: TRBJ2-6; CDR3 protein: CTSGKSSGANVLTF; CDR3 DNA: TGTACCAGTGGTAAAAGCTCCGGGGCCAACGTCCTGACTTTC
V gene: TRBV12-3/TRBV12-4; D gene: NA; clone size: NA; J gene: TRBJ1-2; CDR3 protein: CASSRDRNRGYTF; CDR3 DNA: TGTGCCAGCAGCCGTGACAGAAATAGGGGCTACACCTTC
V gene: TRBV7-8; D gene: TRBD2; clone size: many; J gene: TRBJ2-2; CDR3 protein: CASSLAGGVPGELFF; CDR3 DNA: TGTGCCAGCAGCTTAGCGGGAGGGGTCCCCGGGGAGCTGTTTTTT